The text below deals with one TCR beta chain. Its target antigen remains unknown. Within one base of it there is no much larger clone, and no base qualities were kept. The meaning of the sample's time point label: baseline before first vaccination. Vaccinee samples came from UK trials COV001 and COV002, including a single-blind randomized controlled phase 2/3 trial of AZD1222 (ChAdOx1 nCoV-19) in healthy adults. For TCRbeta chain sequencing, PBMC samples were collected from trial participants at day 0 and at day 28 after the second dose. This sample was included in a study of T cell responses to AZD1222 COVID-19 vaccine (dated by TCRdb to the early 2020s). For the study in its entirety: AZD1222 recipients whose second dose came at about 4 weeks and those whose second dose came at about 12 weeks were combined into one group, since spike-specific TCR depth and breadth did not differ between the two schedules. Trial participants were enrolled by age into 18-55, 56-69 and 70-plus year subgroups, with about 150, 28 and 57 TCR-sequenced participants respectively. TCR sequencing covered roughly 230 trial participants: around 210 given two doses of AZD1222 and approximately 25 given two doses of MenACWY control vaccine.

Points the paper makes about the study in general: The whole spike protein was spanned by vaccine-associated CD4 TCRs, and dominant responses were seen in regions 160-218 and 743-854. A significant rise in spike-specific TCR breadth and depth was observed after two AZD1222 doses relative to day 0 and relative to MenACWY recipients. Reportedly, almost half of the unique spike-specific TCRs recognized epitopes lying outside the regions that are mutated in the B.1.351 and B.1.1.7 variants. Conclusions about previously exposed vaccinees are limited because only six or seven AZD1222 recipients were SARS-CoV-2 seropositive at baseline. Most participants were white British and females outnumbered males, and the authors suggested that clonal diversity may have been underestimated. In the small 56-69-year group, the increase in depth fell short of significance, most likely because of low power. Because no samples from the day 14 peak response were available, repertoires could be characterized only after the peak T cell response.

The CDR3 runs 16 residues from the cysteine to the phenylalanine. Solely the CDR3 DNA is kept, with 48 bases framed from the first base. V is trimmed back by 4 bases and J by 0 bases, and the junction contains 5 bases that no gene match accounts for. The germline V gene encodes CDR1 SGHTA and CDR2 FQGNSA. The CDR3 regions of human TCRbeta chains were analyzed by immunosequencing. From the authors' description of their analysis: TCRs in the repertoires were compared against a reference library of SARS-CoV-2-specific TCRs that had been generated with the MIRA antigen-specificity platform. Breadth meant the fraction of unique TCRs that were SARS-CoV-2-associated, whereas depth meant the fraction of total T cells that were SARS-CoV-2-associated. Using the MIRA data, each spike-specific TCR was mapped to the spike region that the TCR reacts to and placed in a CD4 or CD8 class. Log10-transformed breadth and depth values were compared by one-way ANOVA with Sidak's multiple comparisons tests. TCRdb's version of the immuneACCESS table is confined to in-frame rearrangements and falls short of the full clone set. An unresolved V gene accounts for under half of the shortfall where checked; the remainder is of unknown origin. The V and J calls and clone size are taken from that table; D and trimming were inferred from the DNA. The sample contains 150,000 or so clones, over 75% of them found a single time. The ten largest clones take up about 1.5% of the sample.

The material sequenced was peripheral blood, taken on day 0 of AZD1222 vaccination. The sequence links TRBV7-2 to TRBJ2-2; 7 central nucleotides agree with TRBD1. This receptor was obtained from an adult in good health. The nucleotides are TGTGCCAGCAGCTCCAGGGGGATCGCGAACACCGGGGAGCTGTTTTTT. The translation is CASSSRGIANTGELFF.